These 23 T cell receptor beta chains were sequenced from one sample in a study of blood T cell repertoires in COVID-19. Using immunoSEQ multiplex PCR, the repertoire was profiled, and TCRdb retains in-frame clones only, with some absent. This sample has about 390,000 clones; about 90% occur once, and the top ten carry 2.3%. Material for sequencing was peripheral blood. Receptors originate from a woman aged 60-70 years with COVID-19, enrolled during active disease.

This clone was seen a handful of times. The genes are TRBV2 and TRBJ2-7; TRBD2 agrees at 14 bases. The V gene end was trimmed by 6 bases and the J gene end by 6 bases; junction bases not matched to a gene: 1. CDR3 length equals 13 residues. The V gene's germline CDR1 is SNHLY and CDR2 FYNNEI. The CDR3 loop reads CASRGLAGVEQYF. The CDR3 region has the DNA TGTGCCAGCAGGGGACTAGCGGGGGTCGAGCAGTACTTC.

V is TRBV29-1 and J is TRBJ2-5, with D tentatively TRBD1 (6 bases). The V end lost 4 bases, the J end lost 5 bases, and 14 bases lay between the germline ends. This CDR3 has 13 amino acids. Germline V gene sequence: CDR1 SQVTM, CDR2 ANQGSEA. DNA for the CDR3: TGCAGCGTTGCAGGGGTGGGTTTCGAGACCCAGTACTTC. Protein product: CSVAGVGFETQYF.

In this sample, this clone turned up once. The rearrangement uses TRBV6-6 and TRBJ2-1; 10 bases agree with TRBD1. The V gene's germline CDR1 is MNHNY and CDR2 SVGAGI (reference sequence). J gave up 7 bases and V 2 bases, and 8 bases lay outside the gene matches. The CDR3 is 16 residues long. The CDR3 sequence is CASSYRTGGTTNEQFF. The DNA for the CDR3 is TGTGCCAGCAGTTACAGGACAGGGGGTACAACTAATGAGCAGTTCTTC.

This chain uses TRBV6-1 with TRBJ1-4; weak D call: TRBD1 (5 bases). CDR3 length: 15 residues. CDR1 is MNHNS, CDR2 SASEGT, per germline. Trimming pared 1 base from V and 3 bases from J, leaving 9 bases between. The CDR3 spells CASSEGDSSNEKLFF. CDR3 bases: TGTGCCAGCAGTGAAGGAGACAGTTCTAATGAAAAACTGTTTTTT.

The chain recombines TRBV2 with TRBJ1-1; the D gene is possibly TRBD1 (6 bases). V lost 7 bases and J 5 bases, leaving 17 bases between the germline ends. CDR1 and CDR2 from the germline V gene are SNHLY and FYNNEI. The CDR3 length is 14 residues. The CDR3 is CASNLGARSTEAFF. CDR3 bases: TGTGCCAGCAATTTGGGGGCGCGAAGTACTGAAGCTTTCTTT.

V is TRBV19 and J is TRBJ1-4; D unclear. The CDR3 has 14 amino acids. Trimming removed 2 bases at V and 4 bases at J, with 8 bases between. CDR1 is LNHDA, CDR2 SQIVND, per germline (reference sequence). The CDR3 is CASSIQASNEKLFF. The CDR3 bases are TGTGCCAGTAGTATACAGGCGAGTAATGAAAAACTGTTTTTT.

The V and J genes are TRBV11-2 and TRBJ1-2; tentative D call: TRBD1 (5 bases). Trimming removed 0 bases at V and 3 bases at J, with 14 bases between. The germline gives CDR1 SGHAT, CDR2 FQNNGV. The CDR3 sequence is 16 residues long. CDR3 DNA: TGTGCCAGCAGCTTAGAAGCAGGGCCTTATCACTATGGCTACACCTTC. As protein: CASSLEAGPYHYGYTF.

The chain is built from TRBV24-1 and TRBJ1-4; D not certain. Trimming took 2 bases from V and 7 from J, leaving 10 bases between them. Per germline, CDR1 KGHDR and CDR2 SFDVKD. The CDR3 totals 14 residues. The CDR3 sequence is CATSDSRVGEKLFF. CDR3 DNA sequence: TGTGCCACCAGTGATTCCCGGGTTGGTGAAAAACTGTTTTTT.

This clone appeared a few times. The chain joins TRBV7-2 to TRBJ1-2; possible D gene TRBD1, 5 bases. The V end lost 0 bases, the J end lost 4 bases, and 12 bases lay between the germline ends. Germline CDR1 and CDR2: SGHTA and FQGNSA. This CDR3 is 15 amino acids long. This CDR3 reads CASSLAGGIGYGYTF. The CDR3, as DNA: TGTGCCAGCAGCTTAGCTGGGGGGATCGGCTATGGCTACACCTTC.

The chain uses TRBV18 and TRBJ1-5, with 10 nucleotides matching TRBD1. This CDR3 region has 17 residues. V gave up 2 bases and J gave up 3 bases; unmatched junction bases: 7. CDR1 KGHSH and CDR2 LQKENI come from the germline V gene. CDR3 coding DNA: TGTGCCAGCTCACCAGGTGGGGGACAGGGGAACAATCAGCCCCAGCATTTT. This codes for CASSPGGGQGNNQPQHF.

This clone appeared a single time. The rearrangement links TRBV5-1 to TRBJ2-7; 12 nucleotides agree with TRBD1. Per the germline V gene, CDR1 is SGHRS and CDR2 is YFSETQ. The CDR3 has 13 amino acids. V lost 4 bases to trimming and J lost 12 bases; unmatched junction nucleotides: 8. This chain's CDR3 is CASSAPGQGASYF. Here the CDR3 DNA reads TGCGCCAGCAGCGCGCCGGGACAGGGGGCGTCGTACTTC.

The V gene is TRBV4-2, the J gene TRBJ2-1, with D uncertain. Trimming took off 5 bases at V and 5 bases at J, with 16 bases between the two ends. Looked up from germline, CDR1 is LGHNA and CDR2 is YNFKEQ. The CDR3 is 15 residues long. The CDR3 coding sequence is TGTGCCAGCAGCTCCCGACCCGACAAGAACAATGAGCAGTTCTTC. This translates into CASSSRPDKNNEQFF.

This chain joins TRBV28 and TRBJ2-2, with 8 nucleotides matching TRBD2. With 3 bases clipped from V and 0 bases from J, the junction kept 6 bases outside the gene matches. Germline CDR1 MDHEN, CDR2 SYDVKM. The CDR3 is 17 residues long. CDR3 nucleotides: TGTGCCAGCAGTTTCCTTAGCGGGGTTTCGAACACCGGGGAGCTGTTTTTT. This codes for CASSFLSGVSNTGELFF.

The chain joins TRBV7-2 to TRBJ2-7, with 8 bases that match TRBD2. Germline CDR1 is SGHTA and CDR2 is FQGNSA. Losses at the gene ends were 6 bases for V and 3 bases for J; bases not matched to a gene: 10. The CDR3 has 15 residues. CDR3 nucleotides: TGTGCCAGCAGTCAAAGCGGGGGCCACCGCTACGAGCAGTACTTC. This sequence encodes CASSQSGGHRYEQYF. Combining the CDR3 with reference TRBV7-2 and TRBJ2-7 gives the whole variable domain GAGVSQSPSNKVTEKGKDVELRCDPISGHTALYWYRQSLGQGLEFLIYFQGNSAPDKSGLPSDRFSAERTGGSVSTLTIQRTQQEDSAVYLCASSQSGGHRYEQYFGPGTRLTVT.

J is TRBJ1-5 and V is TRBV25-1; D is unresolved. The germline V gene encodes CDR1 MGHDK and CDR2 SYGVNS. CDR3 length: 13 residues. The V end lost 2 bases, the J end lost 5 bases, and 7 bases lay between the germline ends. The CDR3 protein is CASSEGRDQPQHF. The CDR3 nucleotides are TGTGCCAGCAGTGAAGGCCGGGATCAGCCCCAGCATTTT.

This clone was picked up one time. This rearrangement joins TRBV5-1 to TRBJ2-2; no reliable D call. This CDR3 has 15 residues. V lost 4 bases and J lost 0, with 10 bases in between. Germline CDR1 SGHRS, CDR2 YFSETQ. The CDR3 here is CASSRSRANTGELFF. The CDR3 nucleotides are TGCGCCAGCAGCCGGAGCCGGGCGAACACCGGGGAGCTGTTTTTT. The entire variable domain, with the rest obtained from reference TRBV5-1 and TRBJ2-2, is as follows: KAGVTQTPRYLIKTRGQQVTLSCSPISGHRSVSWYQQTPGQGLQFLFEYFSETQRNKGNFPGRFSGRQFSNSRSEMNVSTLELGDSALYLCASSRSRANTGELFFGEGSRLTVL.

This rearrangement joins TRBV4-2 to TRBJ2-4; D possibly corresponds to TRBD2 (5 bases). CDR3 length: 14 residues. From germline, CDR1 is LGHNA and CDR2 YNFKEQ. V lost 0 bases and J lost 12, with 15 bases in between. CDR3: CASSQDTLAQRQYF. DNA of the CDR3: TGTGCCAGCAGCCAAGATACGCTAGCCCAACGTCAGTACTTC.

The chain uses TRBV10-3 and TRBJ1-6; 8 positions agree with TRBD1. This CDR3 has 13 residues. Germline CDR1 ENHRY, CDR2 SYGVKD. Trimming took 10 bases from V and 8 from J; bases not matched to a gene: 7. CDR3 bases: TGTGCCAACAGAGGACAGGGTGATTCACCCCTCCACTTT. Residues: CANRGQGDSPLHF.

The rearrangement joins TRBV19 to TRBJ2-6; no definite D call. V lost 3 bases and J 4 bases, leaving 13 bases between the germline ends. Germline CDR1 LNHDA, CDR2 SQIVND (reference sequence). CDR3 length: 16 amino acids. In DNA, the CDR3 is TGTGCCAGTAGTATTGAATTAAGGAGCGGGGCCAACGTCCTGACTTTC. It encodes CASSIELRSGANVLTF.

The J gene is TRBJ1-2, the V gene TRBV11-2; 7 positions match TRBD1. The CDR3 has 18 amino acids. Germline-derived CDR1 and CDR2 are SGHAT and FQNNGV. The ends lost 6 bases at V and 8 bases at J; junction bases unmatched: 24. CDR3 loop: CASRRTGDSPLSFRGYTF. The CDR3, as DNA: TGTGCCAGCAGGCGCACAGGGGATTCCCCCCTAAGCTTTCGAGGCTACACCTTC.

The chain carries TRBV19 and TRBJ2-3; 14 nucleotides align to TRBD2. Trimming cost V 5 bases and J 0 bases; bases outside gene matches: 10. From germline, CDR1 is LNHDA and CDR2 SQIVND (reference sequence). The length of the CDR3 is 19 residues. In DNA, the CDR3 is TGTGCCAGTAGTCTAAGCGGGACTAGCGGGGGACGCAGCACAGATACGCAGTATTTT. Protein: CASSLSGTSGGRSTDTQYF.

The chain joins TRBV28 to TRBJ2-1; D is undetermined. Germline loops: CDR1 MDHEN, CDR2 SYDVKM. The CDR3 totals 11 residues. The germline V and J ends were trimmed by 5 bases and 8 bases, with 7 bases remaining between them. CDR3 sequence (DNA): TGTGCCAGCAGTGCGGAAGATGAGCAGTTCTTC. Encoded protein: CASSAEDEQFF.

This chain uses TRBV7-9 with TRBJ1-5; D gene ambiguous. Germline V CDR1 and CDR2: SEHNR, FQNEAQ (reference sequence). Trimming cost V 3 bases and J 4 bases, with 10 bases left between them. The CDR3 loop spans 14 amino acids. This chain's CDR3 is CASSFGRNNQPQHF. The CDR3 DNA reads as TGTGCCAGCAGCTTTGGCAGGAATAATCAGCCCCAGCATTTT.